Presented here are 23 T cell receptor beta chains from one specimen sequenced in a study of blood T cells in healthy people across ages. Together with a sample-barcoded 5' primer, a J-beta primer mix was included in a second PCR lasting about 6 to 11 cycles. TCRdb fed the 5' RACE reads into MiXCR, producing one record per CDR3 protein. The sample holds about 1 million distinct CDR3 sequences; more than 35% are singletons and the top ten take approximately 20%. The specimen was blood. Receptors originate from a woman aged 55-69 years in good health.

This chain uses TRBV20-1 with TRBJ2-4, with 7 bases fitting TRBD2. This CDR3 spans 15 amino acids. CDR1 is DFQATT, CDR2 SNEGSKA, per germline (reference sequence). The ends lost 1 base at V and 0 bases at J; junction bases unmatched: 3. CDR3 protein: CSARGGSLAKNIQYF. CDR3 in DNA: TGCAGTGCTAGAGGCGGGAGTCTAGCCAAAAACATTCAGTACTTC.

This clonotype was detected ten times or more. The CDR3 is CSVGLGEPFYGYTF. The DNA of the CDR3 is TGCAGCGTTGGTTTGGGGGAACCCTTCTATGGCTACACCTTC. The rearrangement links TRBV29-1 to TRBJ1-2; D is perhaps TRBD1 (5 bases). The CDR3 spans 14 residues. Trimming took 4 bases from V and 4 from J, leaving 16 bases between them. Per the germline V gene, CDR1 is SQVTM and CDR2 is ANQGSEA. Together with reference TRBV29-1 and TRBJ1-2, the CDR3 gives the full variable domain: SAVISQKPSRDICQRGTSLTIQCQVDSQVTMMFWYRQQPGQSLTLIATANQGSEATYESGFVIDKFPISRPNLTFSTLTVSNMSPEDSSIYLCSVGLGEPFYGYTFGSGTRLTVV.

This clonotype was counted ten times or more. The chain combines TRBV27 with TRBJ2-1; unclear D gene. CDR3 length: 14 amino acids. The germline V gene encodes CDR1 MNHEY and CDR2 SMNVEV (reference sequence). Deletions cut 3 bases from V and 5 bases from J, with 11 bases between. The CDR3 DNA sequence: TGTGCCAGCAGTTTTAATTCAGCTAACAATGAGCAGTTCTTC. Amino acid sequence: CASSFNSANNEQFF.

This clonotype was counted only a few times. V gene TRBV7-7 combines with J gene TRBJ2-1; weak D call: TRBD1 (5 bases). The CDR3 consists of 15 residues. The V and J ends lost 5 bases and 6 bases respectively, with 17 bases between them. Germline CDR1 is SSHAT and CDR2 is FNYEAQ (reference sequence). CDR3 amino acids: CASSVDSFRSNEQFF. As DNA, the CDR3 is TGTGCCAGCAGCGTTGACAGCTTTCGCAGCAATGAGCAGTTCTTC.

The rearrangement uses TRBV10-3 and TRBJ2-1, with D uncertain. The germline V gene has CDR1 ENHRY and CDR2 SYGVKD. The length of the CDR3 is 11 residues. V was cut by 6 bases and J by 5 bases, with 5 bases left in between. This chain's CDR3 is CAISADNEQFF. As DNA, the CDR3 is TGTGCCATCAGCGCAGACAATGAGCAGTTCTTC.

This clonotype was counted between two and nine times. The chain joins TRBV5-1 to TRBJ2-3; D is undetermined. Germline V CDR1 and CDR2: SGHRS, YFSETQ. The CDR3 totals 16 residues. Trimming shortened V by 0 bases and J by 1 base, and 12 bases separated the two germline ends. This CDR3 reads CASSLEGYPRTDTQYF. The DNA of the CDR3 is TGCGCCAGCAGCTTGGAAGGGTACCCCCGCACAGATACGCAGTATTTT. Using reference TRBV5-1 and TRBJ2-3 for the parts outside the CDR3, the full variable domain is KAGVTQTPRYLIKTRGQQVTLSCSPISGHRSVSWYQQTPGQGLQFLFEYFSETQRNKGNFPGRFSGRQFSNSRSEMNVSTLELGDSALYLCASSLEGYPRTDTQYFGPGTRLTVL.

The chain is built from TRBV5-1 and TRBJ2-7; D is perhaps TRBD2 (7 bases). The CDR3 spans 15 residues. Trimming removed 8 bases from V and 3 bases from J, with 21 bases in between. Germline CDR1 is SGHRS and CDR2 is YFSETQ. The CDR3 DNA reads TGCGCCAGAACTGGGGGGCTAGCGGACATCTACGAGCAGTACTTC. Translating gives CARTGGLADIYEQYF.

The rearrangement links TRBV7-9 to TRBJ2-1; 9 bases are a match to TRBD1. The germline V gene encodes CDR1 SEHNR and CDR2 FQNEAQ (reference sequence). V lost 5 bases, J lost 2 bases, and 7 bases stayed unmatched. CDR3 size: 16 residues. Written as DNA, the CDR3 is TGTGCCAGCAGCCCCACCGGGACAGGGCCCTACAATGAGCAGTTCTTC. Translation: CASSPTGTGPYNEQFF. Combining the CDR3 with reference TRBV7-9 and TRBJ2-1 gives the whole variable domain DTGVSQNPRHKITKRGQNVTFRCDPISEHNRLYWYRQTLGQGPEFLTYFQNEAQLEKSRLLSDRFSAERPKGSFSTLEIQRTEQGDSAMYLCASSPTGTGPYNEQFFGPGTRLTVL.

CDR3 sequence: CASSPGAGGTNEKLFF. CDR3 in DNA: TGCGCCAGCAGCCCCGGGGCAGGGGGTACTAATGAAAAACTGTTTTTT. This chain uses TRBV5-1 with TRBJ1-4, with 7 positions matching TRBD1. The germline V gene has CDR1 SGHRS and CDR2 YFSETQ. The J segment lost 2 bases and the V segment lost 4 bases, leaving 8 bases of the junction unmatched. The CDR3 consists of 16 residues.

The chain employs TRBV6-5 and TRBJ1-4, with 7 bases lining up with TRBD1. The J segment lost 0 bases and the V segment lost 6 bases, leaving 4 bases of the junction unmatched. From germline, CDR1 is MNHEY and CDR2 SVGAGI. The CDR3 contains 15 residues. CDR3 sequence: CASSGTAATNEKLFF. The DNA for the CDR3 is TGTGCCAGCAGCGGGACAGCGGCAACTAATGAAAAACTGTTTTTT.

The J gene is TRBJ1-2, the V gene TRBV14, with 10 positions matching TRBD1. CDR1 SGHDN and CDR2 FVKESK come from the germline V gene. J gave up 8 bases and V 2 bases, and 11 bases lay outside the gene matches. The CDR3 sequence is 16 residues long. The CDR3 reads CASSQLGTGDLEGYTF. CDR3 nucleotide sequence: TGTGCCAGCAGCCAATTGGGGACAGGGGATTTGGAAGGCTACACCTTC.

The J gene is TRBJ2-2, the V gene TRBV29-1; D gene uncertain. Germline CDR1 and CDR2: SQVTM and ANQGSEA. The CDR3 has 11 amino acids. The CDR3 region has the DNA TGCGGCGCTATGAACACCGGGGAGCTGTTTTTT. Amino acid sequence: CGAMNTGELFF.

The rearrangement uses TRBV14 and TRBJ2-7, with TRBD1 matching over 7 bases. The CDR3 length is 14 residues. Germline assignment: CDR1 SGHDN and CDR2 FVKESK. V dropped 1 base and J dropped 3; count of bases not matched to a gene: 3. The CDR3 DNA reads TGTGCCAGCAGCCAAGTTTCAGGGGGCTACGAGCAGTACTTC. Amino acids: CASSQVSGGYEQYF.

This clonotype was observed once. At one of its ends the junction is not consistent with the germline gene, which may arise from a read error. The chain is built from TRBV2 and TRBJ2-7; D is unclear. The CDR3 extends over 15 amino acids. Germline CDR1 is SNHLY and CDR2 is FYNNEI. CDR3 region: CASSEDRISSCEQYF. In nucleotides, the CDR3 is TGTGCCAGCAGTGAGGACCGCATCAGCTCCTGCGAGCAGTACTTC.

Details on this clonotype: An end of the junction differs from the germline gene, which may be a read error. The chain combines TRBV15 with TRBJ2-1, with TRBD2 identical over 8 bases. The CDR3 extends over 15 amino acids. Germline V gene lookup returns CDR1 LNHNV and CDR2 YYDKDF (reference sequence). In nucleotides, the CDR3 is TGTGCCGCCAGCAGAGAGGCGGGAGGAAGGGTTGAGCAGTTCTTC. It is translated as CAASREAGGRVEQFF.

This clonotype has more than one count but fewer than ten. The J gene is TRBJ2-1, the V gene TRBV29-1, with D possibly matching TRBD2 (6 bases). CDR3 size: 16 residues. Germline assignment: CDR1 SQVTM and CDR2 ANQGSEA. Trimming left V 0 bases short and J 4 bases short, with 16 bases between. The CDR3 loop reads CSVEDRHSGDYNEQFF. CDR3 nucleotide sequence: TGCAGCGTTGAAGATCGTCATAGCGGAGATTACAATGAGCAGTTCTTC.

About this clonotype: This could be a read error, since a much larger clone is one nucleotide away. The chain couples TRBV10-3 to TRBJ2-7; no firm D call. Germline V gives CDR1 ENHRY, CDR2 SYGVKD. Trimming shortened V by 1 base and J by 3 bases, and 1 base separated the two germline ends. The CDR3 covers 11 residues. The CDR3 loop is CAISEYYEQYF. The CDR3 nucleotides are TGTGCCATCAGTGAGTACTACGAGCAGTACTTC.

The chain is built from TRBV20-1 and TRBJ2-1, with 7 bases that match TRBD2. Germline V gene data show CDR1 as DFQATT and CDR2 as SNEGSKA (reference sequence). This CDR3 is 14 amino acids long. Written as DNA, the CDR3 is TGCAGCGCACACCGACTAGCTTTCTACAATGAGCAGTTCTTC. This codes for CSAHRLAFYNEQFF.

The CDR3 DNA sequence: TGCGCCAGCAGCTTGTTATCCCTGGGGGAGACCCAGTACTTC. Its translation: CASSLLSLGETQYF. The J gene is TRBJ2-5, the V gene TRBV5-1; D gene uncertain. This CDR3 has 14 amino acids. CDR1 is SGHRS, CDR2 YFSETQ, per germline. V shed 1 base and J shed 5 bases, with 12 bases lying between them.

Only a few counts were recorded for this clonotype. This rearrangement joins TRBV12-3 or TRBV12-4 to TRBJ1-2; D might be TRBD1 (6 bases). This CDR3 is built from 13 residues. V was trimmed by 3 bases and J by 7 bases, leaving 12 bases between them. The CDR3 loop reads CASSFGGRGGYTF. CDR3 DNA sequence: TGTGCCAGCAGTTTTGGGGGGCGCGGTGGCTACACCTTC.

The CDR3 sequence is CASSNRLAGVSEQYF. In nucleotides, the CDR3 is TGTGCCAGCAGCAACCGACTAGCGGGAGTCTCCGAGCAGTACTTC. The rearrangement links TRBV21-1 to TRBJ2-4; the table's D call, TRBD2, has no DNA check behind it. The J call is uncertain, as TRBJ2-7 better fits the DNA end. TRBV21-1 is given as a pseudogene. This CDR3 is built from 15 residues.

CDR3 sequence (DNA): TGTGCCAGCGCGCATGGGAGCTCCTACGAGCAGTACTTC. Translated: CASAHGSSYEQYF. The rearrangement uses TRBV11-3 and TRBJ2-7, with D perhaps TRBD2 (5 bases). The V end was cut by 8 bases, the J end by 0 bases, with 11 bases between. In germline, CDR1 is SGHNT, CDR2 YENEEA. The CDR3 is 13 amino acids.

CDR3 in amino acids: CSVIRTSGSYYNEQFF. The DNA for the CDR3 is TGCAGCGTTATACGGACTAGCGGAAGTTACTACAATGAGCAGTTCTTC. This rearrangement joins TRBV29-1 to TRBJ2-1; 10 nucleotides agree with TRBD2. After removal of 5 bases from V and 3 bases from J, the junction contained 10 bases not matched to a gene. The germline CDR1 and CDR2 sequences are SQVTM and ANQGSEA. The CDR3 loop spans 16 amino acids.